These 20 T cell receptor beta chains were sequenced from one sample in a study of blood T cell repertoires in COVID-19. Assay used: immunoSEQ multiplex PCR; TCRdb lists only in-frame clones, some missing. Of roughly 28,000 clones in the sample, over 80% are singletons; the top ten hold over 60%. Material for sequencing was peripheral blood. These receptors came from a man in his sixties or seventies with acute or convalescent COVID-19.

The gene calls are TRBV2 and TRBJ1-3; unclear D gene. The germline V gene encodes CDR1 SNHLY and CDR2 FYNNEI. The CDR3 has 13 amino acids. Between the trimmed V and J ends, which lost 6 bases and 0 bases, there was a span of 6 bases. The CDR3 loop is CASRRDSGNTIYF. CDR3 in DNA: TGTGCCAGCAGGAGGGACTCTGGAAACACCATATATTTT.

V usage is TRBV19 and J usage is TRBJ1-4; D is undetermined. Trimming left V 3 bases short and J 5 bases short, with 13 bases between. CDR1 and CDR2 (germline): LNHDA, SQIVND (reference sequence). CDR3 length equals 15 residues. This CDR3 reads CASSILNWENEKLFF. Here the CDR3 DNA reads TGTGCCAGTAGTATCCTGAATTGGGAGAATGAAAAACTGTTTTTT.

The J gene is TRBJ2-7, the V gene TRBV7-8; 10 nucleotides align to TRBD1. Trimming at V came to 8 bases and at J to 3 bases, leaving 7 bases not matched to a gene. The CDR3 is 14 amino acids. Germline CDR1 and CDR2: SGHVS and FQNEAQ. CDR3 amino acids: CASLSGQGYYEQYF. CDR3 DNA: TGTGCCAGCCTTTCGGGACAGGGGTACTACGAGCAGTACTTC.

V usage is TRBV5-5 and J usage is TRBJ2-1; the match to TRBD2 covers 8 bases. The CDR3 has 19 residues. V lost 4 bases and J lost 0; bases outside the gene matches: 15. Germline CDR1 is SGHKS and CDR2 is YYEKEE (reference sequence). CDR3 sequence reads: CASSRLGTSGLNSYNEQFF. Here the CDR3 DNA reads TGTGCCAGCAGCCGCCTCGGCACTAGCGGTTTGAACTCCTACAATGAGCAGTTCTTC.

The chain carries TRBV5-4 and TRBJ1-1; 9 bases align to TRBD1. CDR1 is SGHNT and CDR2 is YYREEE in the germline V gene (reference sequence). This CDR3 is 14 amino acids long. Unmatched junction bases numbered 5, after V lost 2 bases and J lost 6 bases. As DNA, the CDR3 is TGTGCCAGCAGCTTTTGGGACAGGGAACCTGAAGCTTTCTTT. This codes for CASSFWDREPEAFF.

The chain combines TRBV18 with TRBJ2-5; D is unresolved. V lost 3 bases and J lost 5, with 4 bases in between. This CDR3 region has 11 residues. Germline V gene sequence: CDR1 KGHSH, CDR2 LQKENI. CDR3 residues: CASSPAETQYF. CDR3 coding DNA: TGTGCCAGCTCACCTGCGGAGACCCAGTACTTC. The entire variable domain, with the rest obtained from reference TRBV18 and TRBJ2-5, is as follows: NAGVMQNPRHLVRRRGQEARLRCSPMKGHSHVYWYRQLPEEGLKFMVYLQKENIIDESGMPKERFSAEFPKEGPSILRIQQVVRGDSAAYFCASSPAETQYFGPGTRLLVL.

The chain combines TRBV5-1 with TRBJ1-1; D call uncertain. The V end was cut by 0 bases, the J end by 1 base, with 10 bases between. The CDR3 spans 15 residues. The V gene's germline CDR1 is SGHRS and CDR2 YFSETQ. The CDR3 reads CASSLGAGRNTEAFF. The CDR3 DNA follows: TGCGCCAGCAGCTTGGGGGCCGGGAGGAACACTGAAGCTTTCTTT.

The rearrangement links TRBV2 to TRBJ2-5; TRBD2 agrees at 10 bases. The J segment lost 2 bases and the V segment lost 7 bases, leaving 7 bases of the junction unmatched. The germline gives CDR1 SNHLY, CDR2 FYNNEI. The CDR3 runs 15 residues. CDR3: CASKAQAGGQETQYF. The CDR3, as DNA: TGTGCCAGCAAAGCTCAAGCGGGAGGGCAAGAGACCCAGTACTTC. Together with reference TRBV2 and TRBJ2-5, the CDR3 gives the full variable domain: EPEVTQTPSHQVTQMGQEVILRCVPISNHLYFYWYRQILGQKVEFLVSFYNNEISEKSEIFDDQFSVERPDGSNFTLKIRSTKLEDSAMYFCASKAQAGGQETQYFGPGTRLLVL.

The genes are TRBV24-1 and TRBJ2-4, with 8 nucleotides matching TRBD2. The V segment lost 5 bases and the J segment 6 bases; nucleotides outside the gene matches: 2. Germline V lookup: CDR1 KGHDR, CDR2 SFDVKD. The CDR3 runs to 13 residues. CDR3 amino acids: CATSASGGNIQYF. CDR3 nucleotide sequence: TGTGCCACCAGTGCCAGCGGGGGAAACATTCAGTACTTC.

V gene TRBV2 combines with J gene TRBJ1-5, with 9 bases identical to TRBD1. Germline V lookup: CDR1 SNHLY, CDR2 FYNNEI. The CDR3 has 13 residues. With V trimmed by 10 bases and J by 6 bases, 7 bases remained unmatched. CDR3 residues: CATGQGTGQPQHF. The CDR3 DNA follows: TGTGCCACCGGACAGGGGACCGGTCAGCCCCAGCATTTT.

As to this clone: One end of the junction varies from germline; a read error may be responsible. The chain employs TRBV5-1 and TRBJ2-5; 7 bases are shared with TRBD1. CDR1 SGHRS and CDR2 YFSETQ come from the germline V gene. This CDR3 has 13 residues. CDR3 in DNA: TGCGCCAGTAGCTCCCAGGGGGAAGAGACCCAGTACTTC. Protein sequence: CASSSQGEETQYF.

This clone was detected only once. This chain connects TRBV29-1 to TRBJ2-6; D gene ambiguous. The germline gives CDR1 SQVTM, CDR2 ANQGSEA. The V gene lost 3 bases and the J gene lost 4 bases, with 10 bases spanning the gap. CDR3 length: 14 residues. CDR3 residues: CSVDVAPGANVLTF. The CDR3 DNA is TGCAGCGTTGATGTAGCACCCGGGGCCAACGTCCTGACTTTC. The full variable domain, with the rest looked up from reference TRBV29-1 and TRBJ2-6, is SAVISQKPSRDICQRGTSLTIQCQVDSQVTMMFWYRQQPGQSLTLIATANQGSEATYESGFVIDKFPISRPNLTFSTLTVSNMSPEDSSIYLCSVDVAPGANVLTFGAGSRLTVL.

The chain links TRBV19 to TRBJ1-1; 9 bases match TRBD1. Looked up from germline, CDR1 is LNHDA and CDR2 is SQIVND (reference sequence). This CDR3 is built from 14 residues. The V gene end was trimmed by 5 bases and the J gene end by 6 bases; junction bases not matched to a gene: 7. Here the CDR3 reads CASSRLQGAAEAFF. Here the CDR3 DNA reads TGTGCCAGTAGTCGCCTACAGGGGGCCGCTGAAGCTTTCTTT.

This clone was observed a single time. V and J are TRBV14 and TRBJ2-1; 8 bases match TRBD1. CDR1 and CDR2 from the germline V gene are SGHDN and FVKESK. With 2 bases clipped from V and 10 bases from J, the junction kept 13 bases outside the gene matches. The CDR3 is 16 residues long. The CDR3 here is CASSQTGTGKFGEQFF. For the CDR3, the DNA is TGTGCCAGCAGCCAAACCGGGACAGGTAAATTCGGGGAGCAGTTCTTC. Using reference TRBV14 and TRBJ2-1 for the parts outside the CDR3, the full variable domain is EAGVTQFPSHSVIEKGQTVTLRCDPISGHDNLYWYRRVMGKEIKFLLHFVKESKQDESGMPNNRFLAERTGGTYSTLKVQPAELEDSGVYFCASSQTGTGKFGEQFFGPGTRLTVL.

The chain joins TRBV18 to TRBJ2-5; D remains unclear. The CDR3 extends over 15 amino acids. Germline CDR1 and CDR2: KGHSH and LQKENI. Trimming removed 2 bases from V and 4 bases from J, with 14 bases in between. CDR3 nucleotide sequence: TGTGCCAGCTCACCAGCAAGCGCCAGTGGAGAGACCCAGTACTTC. Translating gives CASSPASASGETQYF.

This chain connects TRBV27 to TRBJ1-1; TRBD1 matches at 7 bases. Germline V CDR1 and CDR2: MNHEY, SMNVEV (reference sequence). The CDR3 contains 15 residues. Losses at the gene ends were 6 bases for V and 1 base for J; bases not matched to a gene: 8. The chain's CDR3 is CASSSGTARNTEAFF. The CDR3 DNA follows: TGTGCCAGCAGCTCCGGGACAGCCAGGAACACTGAAGCTTTCTTT.

This clone was detected only once. This chain joins TRBV12-3 or TRBV12-4 and TRBJ1-1; D is perhaps TRBD1 (6 bases). The V end lost 3 bases, the J end lost 10 bases, and 15 bases lay between the germline ends. The CDR3 has 13 residues. The CDR3 region has the DNA TGTGCCAGCAGTTTCAGCAATAGGGGGTCAGCTTTCTTT. Translating it yields CASSFSNRGSAFF.

V and J are TRBV5-1 and TRBJ1-3, with 8 bases identical to TRBD1. V lost 4 bases and J lost 2; bases outside the gene matches: 11. Germline V lookup: CDR1 SGHRS, CDR2 YFSETQ. The CDR3 is made up of 17 amino acids. CDR3: CASSVGGQVITGNTIYF. Here the CDR3 DNA reads TGCGCCAGCAGCGTGGGGGGACAGGTGATCACTGGAAACACCATATATTTT.

This clone was picked up a small number of times. The chain carries TRBV6-2 or TRBV6-3 and TRBJ2-6; 11 nucleotides align to TRBD2. V trimming: 8 bases; J trimming: 1 base; junction bases outside the gene matches: 7. This CDR3 is 17 amino acids long. Germline V lookup: CDR1 MNHEY, CDR2 SVGEGT. CDR3 protein: CASCLAGGPSGANVLTF. Here the CDR3 DNA reads TGTGCCAGCTGTTTAGCGGGAGGGCCGTCTGGGGCCAACGTCCTGACTTTC.

The chain couples TRBV30 to TRBJ1-6; the D is unclear. From germline, CDR1 is GTSNPN and CDR2 SVGIG (reference sequence). V dropped 3 bases and J dropped 7 bases, with 16 bases sitting between them. The CDR3 runs to 15 residues. The CDR3 coding sequence is TGTGCCTGGAGCGCCGACACCCAGCGGAATTCACCCCTCCACTTT. This codes for CAWSADTQRNSPLHF.